These 27 T cell receptor beta chains were all obtained from the same sample, sequenced in a study of cytomegalovirus exposure and HLA in healthy donors. The PCR contained 60 Vbeta and 13 Jbeta primers. This table comes from immunoSEQ multiplex PCR, and its TCRdb copy is limited to in-frame clones, with some not included. This table has about 180,000 clones, more than 65% appearing once. The material sequenced was PBMCs. Receptor source: a woman between 50 and 59 years old in good health and CMV-seronegative.

A few counts support this clone. The chain has TRBV25-1 and TRBJ1-1; 8 bases line up with TRBD1. After removal of 2 bases from V and 8 bases from J, the junction contained 13 bases not matched to a gene. The CDR3 is made up of 16 amino acids. CDR1 MGHDK and CDR2 SYGVNS come from the germline V gene. The CDR3 DNA follows: TGTGCCAGCAGTGAACCGACAGGGGAAAGAGAACCGGAAGCTTTCTTT. Residues: CASSEPTGEREPEAFF.

This clone has only a few counts. This chain links TRBV21-1 with TRBJ2-7; TRBD1, the table's D call, lacks a check against the DNA. TRBV21-1 represents a pseudogene. The CDR3 contains 16 residues. The CDR3 region is CASSKAGGSGTNEQYF. In DNA, the CDR3 is TGTGCCAGCAGCAAAGCAGGGGGATCCGGGACCAACGAGCAGTACTTC.

The chain carries TRBV6-4 and TRBJ2-5; 10 bases match TRBD2. The last part of the DNA fits TRBJ2-7 better; the J call may be wrong. Germline values: CDR1 MRHNA, CDR2 SNTAGT. The CDR3 spans 19 residues. For the CDR3, the DNA is TGTGCCAGCAGTGACTCGTTTCGCCTAGCGGGAGACCCTTCCTACGAGCAGTACTTC. Amino acids: CASSDSFRLAGDPSYEQYF.

This clone was seen just once. This chain connects TRBV5-1 to TRBJ1-1, with 8 bases that match TRBD1. The CDR3 contains 14 residues. From germline, CDR1 is SGHRS and CDR2 YFSETQ. The trim removed 4 bases at V and 6 bases at J, leaving 8 bases unmatched. CDR3 in amino acids: CASSAQGASAEAFF. The DNA for the CDR3 is TGCGCCAGCAGCGCCCAGGGGGCATCGGCTGAAGCTTTCTTT.

About this clone itself: At one of its ends the junction is not consistent with the germline gene, which may arise from a read error. This chain uses TRBV7-9 with TRBJ1-1; D is undetermined. The CDR3 runs 16 residues. The germline gives CDR1 SEHNR, CDR2 FQNEAQ (reference sequence). CDR3 sequence: CSSSLLLVAADTEAFF. CDR3 bases: TGTTCCAGCAGCTTATTGCTCGTGGCGGCTGACACTGAAGCTTTCTTT.

J is TRBJ2-1 and V is TRBV13, with 8 bases aligning to TRBD2. The germline V gene has CDR1 PRHDT and CDR2 FYEKMQ (reference sequence). The CDR3 runs 15 residues. V shed 4 bases, J shed 3 bases, and the junction held 5 bases outside the gene matches. The CDR3 loop is CASSWRGAFYNEQFF. In nucleotides, the CDR3 is TGTGCCAGCAGCTGGCGGGGGGCCTTCTACAATGAGCAGTTCTTC.

The chain links TRBV9 to TRBJ2-3; possibly TRBD1 for D (6 bases). The CDR3 extends over 17 amino acids. V lost 4 bases to trimming and J lost 3 bases, with 21 bases between them. Looked up from germline, CDR1 is SGDLS and CDR2 is YYNGEE. The CDR3 spells CASSTQGIGWGTDTQYF. In nucleotides, the CDR3 is TGTGCCAGCAGCACCCAGGGGATCGGGTGGGGTACAGATACGCAGTATTTT.

The chain combines TRBV27 with TRBJ2-7, with TRBD1 as a possible D gene (5 bases). The J call may be incorrect, as the DNA end agrees better with TRBJ2-5. The CDR3 is 18 residues long. Germline V gene sequence: CDR1 MNHEY, CDR2 SMNVEV (reference sequence). The CDR3 loop reads CASSNYFSKGPYQETQYF. CDR3 in DNA: TGTGCCAGCAGCAACTACTTTTCGAAGGGGCCGTACCAAGAGACCCAGTACTTC.

The rearrangement joins TRBV28 to TRBJ2-5; no reliable D call. The V end lost 5 bases, the J end lost 4 bases, and 8 bases lay between the germline ends. Germline loops: CDR1 MDHEN, CDR2 SYDVKM. The length of the CDR3 is 12 residues. The CDR3: CASSGEVETQYF. CDR3 DNA sequence: TGTGCCAGCAGTGGCGAGGTAGAGACCCAGTACTTC.

This clone was seen just once. The genes are TRBV29-1 and TRBJ2-5; maybe TRBD1 (7 bases). Looked up from germline, CDR1 is SQVTM and CDR2 is ANQGSEA. Trimming took 0 bases from V and 5 from J, leaving 13 bases between them. The CDR3 spans 14 residues. The CDR3 reads CSVEDGGGSETQYF. CDR3 DNA sequence: TGCAGCGTTGAAGACGGAGGGGGCTCGGAGACCCAGTACTTC.

The chain uses TRBV7-2 and TRBJ1-1; D is unclear. The CDR3 spans 15 residues. V was pared by 5 bases and J by 5 bases, with 18 bases between. Germline assignment: CDR1 SGHTA and CDR2 FQGNSA. In DNA form, the CDR3 reads TGTGCCAGCAGCCCCGGTTGGCGGGGAAGGACTGAAGCTTTCTTT. Its translation: CASSPGWRGRTEAFF.

This clone was seen a few times. The chain recombines TRBV28 with TRBJ2-1; 10 bases are a match to TRBD2. The CDR3 spans 15 residues. Losses at the gene ends were 6 bases for V and 9 bases for J; bases not matched to a gene: 11. In germline, CDR1 is MDHEN, CDR2 SYDVKM. The CDR3 DNA follows: TGTGCCAGCAGCCCACGGCTAGCGGGAGTGGCTGAGCAGTTCTTC. Its translation: CASSPRLAGVAEQFF.

This chain uses TRBV5-1 with TRBJ2-3; D is perhaps TRBD1 (5 bases). Trimming shortened V by 3 bases and J by 4 bases, and 18 bases separated the two germline ends. Germline-derived CDR1 and CDR2 are SGHRS and YFSETQ. The CDR3 is made up of 16 amino acids. CDR3 sequence (DNA): TGCGCCAGCAGCTCCGGCGGCAGGGCTGTGGCAGATACGCAGTATTTT. Translating it yields CASSSGGRAVADTQYF.

This clone is a singleton in its sample. This chain uses TRBV28 with TRBJ1-5; possible D gene TRBD1, 5 bases. The CDR3 is 14 amino acids. The V gene's germline CDR1 is MDHEN and CDR2 SYDVKM. Trimming cost V 6 bases and J 4 bases, with 13 bases left between them. CDR3 region: CASRPGGSNQPQHF. The CDR3 coding sequence is TGTGCCAGCAGACCCGGGGGGTCAAATCAGCCCCAGCATTTT.

The chain links TRBV11-2 to TRBJ2-2; 10 bases map to TRBD2. The CDR3 has 13 amino acids. Germline values: CDR1 SGHAT, CDR2 FQNNGV. V lost 10 bases to trimming and J lost 5 bases; unmatched junction nucleotides: 4. CDR3 DNA sequence: TGTGCCATCCAAGCGGGAGGGACCGGGGAGCTGTTTTTT. The encoded protein is CAIQAGGTGELFF.

J is TRBJ1-4 and V is TRBV7-9; a weak D match, TRBD1 (5 bases). CDR1 is SEHNR, CDR2 FQNEAQ, per germline (reference sequence). CDR3 length equals 14 residues. Trimming left V 1 base short and J 7 bases short, with 10 bases between. In nucleotides, the CDR3 is TGTGCCAGCAGCTTAGAAGGGACTGGTGAAAAACTGTTTTTT. Translated: CASSLEGTGEKLFF.

The gene calls are TRBV15 and TRBJ1-1; tentative D call: TRBD1 (6 bases). Deletions cut 9 bases from V and 4 bases from J, with 15 bases between. The CDR3 covers 13 residues. CDR1 is LNHNV, CDR2 YYDKDF, per germline (reference sequence). CDR3 region: CATRLQGGTEAFF. Here the CDR3 DNA reads TGTGCCACGCGCCTTCAAGGGGGCACTGAAGCTTTCTTT.

The V call is TRBV10-3, the J call TRBJ1-3; TRBD1 might be the D (6 bases). The CDR3 covers 15 residues. Looked up from germline, CDR1 is ENHRY and CDR2 is SYGVKD. Trimming pared 11 bases from V and 8 bases from J, leaving 25 bases between. The CDR3 DNA sequence: TGTGCCCACCGGGACACGCTCATTCCGCGGGACACCATATATTTT. As protein: CAHRDTLIPRDTIYF.

The CDR3 DNA reads TGTGCCAGTAGTATAGTGACATGGAACACTGAAGCTTTCTTT. Protein sequence: CASSIVTWNTEAFF. The chain employs TRBV19 and TRBJ1-1; D not resolved. This CDR3 has 14 amino acids. Germline V CDR1 and CDR2: LNHDA, SQIVND (reference sequence). Deletions cut 1 base from V and 1 base from J, with 7 bases between.

A note on this clone: Other DNA sequences of this sample code for an identical CDR3. The CDR3 region is CASSSEWTGLNEQFF. The CDR3 nucleotides read TGTGCCAGCAGTTCCGAATGGACAGGACTCAATGAGCAGTTCTTC. V gene TRBV6-5 combines with J gene TRBJ2-1; 7 nucleotides align to TRBD1. The CDR3 runs to 15 residues. J was trimmed by 6 bases and V by 4 bases; bases with no gene match: 9. The germline V gene encodes CDR1 MNHEY and CDR2 SVGAGI.

J is TRBJ1-2 and V is TRBV9, with a possible D match to TRBD1 (6 bases). This CDR3 has 15 amino acids. Trimming left V 3 bases short and J 2 bases short, with 14 bases between. Germline V gives CDR1 SGDLS, CDR2 YYNGEE. For the CDR3, the DNA is TGTGCCAGCAGCGGGACAGCCATACAAAACTATGGCTACACCTTC. Protein product: CASSGTAIQNYGYTF.

The J gene is TRBJ1-1, the V gene TRBV5-5, with 7 bases identical to TRBD1. After removal of 4 bases from V and 0 bases from J, the junction contained 12 bases not matched to a gene. Germline CDR1 and CDR2: SGHKS and YYEKEE (reference sequence). The CDR3 contains 17 residues. The CDR3 coding sequence is TGTGCCAGCAGCCCGAGGATGGGACAGAACATGAACACTGAAGCTTTCTTT. This sequence encodes CASSPRMGQNMNTEAFF.

Concerning this clone itself: In the same sample, other DNA sequences code for this CDR3. The chain joins TRBV5-1 to TRBJ2-7; 8 bases fit TRBD1. CDR1 and CDR2 (germline): SGHRS, YFSETQ. Germline trimming cut 4 bases from V and 4 bases from J; bases unmatched to any gene: 7. The CDR3 covers 14 residues. The CDR3 nucleotides read TGCGCCAGCAGCACGCGGGACAGGCAGTACGAGCAGTACTTC. It translates to CASSTRDRQYEQYF.

This clone was observed a handful of times. The chain carries TRBV10-2 and TRBJ2-1; 10 bases match TRBD2. Germline V gene lookup returns CDR1 WSHSY and CDR2 SAAADI. The V and J ends lost 7 bases and 0 bases, in that order; junction bases with no gene match: 9. CDR3 length: 17 amino acids. The CDR3 DNA reads as TGCGCCAGCAAACTAACTAGCGGGGTAAGCTCCTACAATGAGCAGTTCTTC. Translated, it gives CASKLTSGVSSYNEQFF.

The V gene is TRBV18, the J gene TRBJ1-4; D is perhaps TRBD1 (6 bases). Germline lookup yields CDR1 KGHSH and CDR2 LQKENI. The CDR3 loop spans 13 amino acids. Between the trimmed V and J ends, which lost 1 base and 8 bases, there was a span of 8 bases. CDR3 amino acids: CASSPLGTEKLFF. The CDR3 coding sequence is TGTGCCAGCTCACCACTCGGGACAGAAAAACTGTTTTTT.

The chain links TRBV25-1 to TRBJ1-4; 8 nucleotides line up with TRBD1. CDR3 length equals 13 residues. V lost 9 bases, J lost 6 bases, and 6 bases stayed unmatched. CDR1 and CDR2 (germline): MGHDK, SYGVNS. The CDR3 DNA reads as TGTGCCAGTAGGGACAGGCCCGATGAAAAACTGTTTTTT. Translated: CASRDRPDEKLFF.

The chain is built from TRBV2 and TRBJ2-7; D unclear. This CDR3 region has 13 residues. Germline V CDR1 and CDR2: SNHLY, FYNNEI. The V end lost 4 bases, the J end lost 4 bases, and 11 bases lay between the germline ends. CDR3 nucleotides: TGTGCCAGCAGTGTACCTACAGAGTACGAGCAGTACTTC. This codes for CASSVPTEYEQYF.